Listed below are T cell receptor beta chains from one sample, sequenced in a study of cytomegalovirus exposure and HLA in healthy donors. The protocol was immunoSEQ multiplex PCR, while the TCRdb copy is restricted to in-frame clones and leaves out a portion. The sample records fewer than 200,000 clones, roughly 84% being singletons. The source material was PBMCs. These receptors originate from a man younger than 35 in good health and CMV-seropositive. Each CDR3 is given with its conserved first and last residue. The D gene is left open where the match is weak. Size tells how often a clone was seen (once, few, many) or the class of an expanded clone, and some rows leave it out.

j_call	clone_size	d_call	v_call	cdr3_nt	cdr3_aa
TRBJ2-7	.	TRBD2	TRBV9	TGTGCCAGCAGTGTAGACCGGGGGGGGCGTGGCGAGCAGTACTTC	CASSVDRGGRGEQYF
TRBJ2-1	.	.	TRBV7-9	TGTGCCAGCAGCTTAGTAGGGCAGGGCTCCTCAAGCTCCTACAATGAGCAGTTCTTC	CASSLVGQGSSSSYNEQFF
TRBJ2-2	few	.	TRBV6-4	TGTGCCAGCAGTGACTCAGGGGGGGACACCGGGGAGCTGTTTTTT	CASSDSGGDTGELFF
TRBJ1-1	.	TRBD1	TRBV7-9	TGTGCCAGCAACCGTCTCAGAGGGGACAGGAACACTGAAGCTTTCTTT	CASNRLRGDRNTEAFF
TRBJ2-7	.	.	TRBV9	TGTGCCAGCAGCGTAGTGCCTGAAACTACCTACGAGCAGTACTTC	CASSVVPETTYEQYF
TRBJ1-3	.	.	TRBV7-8	TGTGCCAGCAGCCACGATAGTTGGCAGGGGTTAGCTGGAAACACCATATATTTT	CASSHDSWQGLAGNTIYF
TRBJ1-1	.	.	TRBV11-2	TGTGCCAGCAGCTTAGGGCCCACTGAAGCTTTCTTT	CASSLGPTEAFF
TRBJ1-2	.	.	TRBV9	TGTGCCAGCAGCGTAGGAATGGGGGCGTCTAACTATGGCTACACCTTC	CASSVGMGASNYGYTF
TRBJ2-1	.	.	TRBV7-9	TGTGCCAGCAGCTTAGGGCTCCGCTACAATGAGCAGTTCTTC	CASSLGLRYNEQFF
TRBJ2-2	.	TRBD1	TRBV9	TGTGCCAGCAGCGCCGGGACAGGGAACACCGGGGAGCTGTTTTTT	CASSAGTGNTGELFF